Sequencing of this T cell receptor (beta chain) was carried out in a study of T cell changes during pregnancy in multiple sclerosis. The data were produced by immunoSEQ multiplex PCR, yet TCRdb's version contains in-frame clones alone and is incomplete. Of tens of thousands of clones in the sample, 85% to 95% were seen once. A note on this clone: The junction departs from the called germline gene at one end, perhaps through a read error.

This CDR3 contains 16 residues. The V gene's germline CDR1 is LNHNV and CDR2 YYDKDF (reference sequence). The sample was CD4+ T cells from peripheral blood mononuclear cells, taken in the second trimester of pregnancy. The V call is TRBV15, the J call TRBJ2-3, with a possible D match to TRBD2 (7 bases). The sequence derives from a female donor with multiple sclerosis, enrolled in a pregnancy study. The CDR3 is CATSRDGGGPTDTQYF. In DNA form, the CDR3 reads TGTGCCACCAGCCGAGATGGGGGGGGCCCCACAGATACGCAGTATTTT.